The text below deals with one T cell receptor beta chain. This clone appeared a few times. The antigen it binds to is not known. No much larger clonotype is one base removed from it; base qualities were not supplied. All of the isolated RNA was reverse transcribed with the High Capacity cDNA Reverse Transcription Kit, so expressed TCRB transcripts were sequenced. Deep immunoSEQ sequencing was applied to naive, central memory and regulatory T cell samples, giving an average of roughly 3.5 million total reads per sample. Sorted cells were lysed in RLT buffer and RNA was extracted with DNase-treated RNeasy Micro or Mini kits, depending on cell number. Each cell subset was processed separately to prevent cross-contamination, with patient and healthy donor samples processed together. Using the immunoSEQ multiplex PCR, TCRB sequences were amplified from cDNA into 87-bp fragments spanning the CDR3 region. Amplicons were sequenced on the Illumina HiSeq platform. Processing in the source paper ran as follows. Synthetic template baselines were used to correct PCR bias computationally, reads within Hamming distance 2 were collapsed together, and singletons that could not be merged were discarded. Reads were aligned against IMGT to assign V, D and J genes, CDR3 length and insertions or deletions at six rearrangement sites. Within each subset, clonotype counts were normalized to the number of sorted cells before true diversity and Gini coefficients were calculated with the tcR R package. The overlap coefficient, calculated on TCRB nucleotide sequences, was used to quantify repertoire sharing. Out-of-frame TCRB sequences from naive cells were analyzed to stand in for the pre-selection repertoire. TCRdb carries this immuneACCESS record with in-frame sequences only. Its versions omit some clonotypes, under half of them owing to an unresolved V gene in the studies checked, with the rest unexplained. D and trimming were read from the DNA, whereas the V and J calls and clone size are those reported in that table. This sample holds approximately 300,000 clones; approximately 9.9% were observed only once. The top ten constitute 0.015% to 0.02% of the sample.

From each donor, a single peripheral blood sample of roughly 0.11 L on average was drawn into heparinised tubes. Naive, central memory, regulatory and stem cell-like memory CD4+ T cells were sorted on a BD FACSAria II using a panel including CD45RO, CCR7, CD25, CD127, CD95 and CD27. A purity above 95% was achieved for all sorted populations. PBMCs were separated immediately by Lymphoprep density gradient centrifugation and were stained directly, without being cultured. Samples were stained and sorted in pairs, with one healthy donor and one patient per experiment, so that batch effects were minimized. This sample is drawn from a study of beta chain features in type 1 diabetes (dated by TCRdb to 2017 to 2018). Background for the entire study: Mean age, gender distribution, total cell number and subset yield were not different between patients and healthy donors. The study compared the TCRB repertoires of sorted circulating CD4+ T cell subsets in recently diagnosed type 1 diabetes patients with those in matched healthy donors. Regulatory and stem cell-like memory subsets were isolated from only 8 patients and about eight healthy donors, whereas naive and central memory subsets came from all 30 or so donors. A total of roughly 100 million sorted cells were examined across all samples, and the number of cells per subset was strongly correlated with RNA yield.

Study-wide findings and limitations: Type 1 diabetes patients showed a moderate but significant shortening of TCRB CDR3 length in all four CD4+ subsets. Naive, central memory and regulatory TCRB repertoires appeared more similar among patients than among healthy donors. Only small numbers of individuals were included in the HLA sub-analyses, which left unresolved whether HLA type had any influence on TCRB rearrangement. PCR might favor shorter templates, but patient and control samples were amplified and corrected together, so any skew would affect both groups equally. Because cDNA was sequenced instead of genomic DNA, highly expressing activated cells could be over-represented, though the groups showed no difference in activation or CD3 levels. At VDJ recombination sites, patients with type 1 diabetes made fewer insertions and deleted more nucleotides, a pattern implying thymic rearrangement abnormalities.

The sequencing sample was made of naive CD4+ T cells from blood. Sample cell subset or site, as interpreted from the label and publication: true naive CD4+ T cells. The sequence came from a woman aged 25 to 39 in good health.

The CDR3 corresponds to CASSLASKRDQETQYF. The DNA sequence follows: TGCGCCAGCAGCTTGGCCTCCAAGCGGGACCAAGAGACCCAGTACTTC. The V gene is TRBV5-1 and the J gene is TRBJ2-5; D gene: possibly TRBD2, on 6 matching bases. Between the V and J ends, shortened by 0 bases and 0 bases respectively, the junction contains 12 bases. The CDR1 and CDR2 encoded by the germline V gene are SGHRS and YFSETQ. From cysteine to phenylalanine, the CDR3 is 16 amino acids long. This entry keeps only the CDR3 DNA: 48 bases, framed from base 1. The full variable domain, completed from the reference TRBV5-1 and TRBJ2-5 proteins outside the CDR3, reads KAGVTQTPRYLIKTRGQQVTLSCSPISGHRSVSWYQQTPGQGLQFLFEYFSETQRNKGNFPGRFSGRQFSNSRSEMNVSTLELGDSALYLCASSLASKRDQETQYFGPGTRLLVL.